What follows are 12 T cell receptor beta chains derived from one specimen sequenced in a study of cytomegalovirus exposure and HLA in healthy donors. PCR primers comprised 60 Vbeta and 13 Jbeta primers. Repertoires were generated with immunoSEQ multiplex PCR, while TCRdb's copy carries only in-frame clones and drops some. The data contain about 240,000 clones, approximately 78% of them singletons. The sequenced material came from PBMCs. These receptors were collected from a boy between 10 and 17 years old in good health and CMV-seronegative.

The chain couples TRBV9 to TRBJ2-1; 9 bases agree with TRBD2. Germline loops: CDR1 SGDLS, CDR2 YYNGEE. Trimming removed 1 base from V and 6 bases from J; junction bases left unmatched: 8. This CDR3 is 16 amino acids long. CDR3 region: CASSVKAGGRSNEQFF. CDR3 DNA: TGTGCCAGCAGCGTAAAGGCGGGGGGGCGAAGCAATGAGCAGTTCTTC.

V gene TRBV11-2 combines with J gene TRBJ2-1, with 10 bases fitting TRBD2. With V trimmed by 8 bases and J by 2 bases, 15 bases remained unmatched. The CDR3 extends over 18 amino acids. Germline V gene lookup returns CDR1 SGHAT and CDR2 FQNNGV. Here the CDR3 reads CASSHPALAGDAYNEQFF. CDR3 sequence (DNA): TGTGCCAGCTCTCACCCAGCCCTAGCGGGAGACGCCTACAATGAGCAGTTCTTC.

The rearrangement joins TRBV11-3 to TRBJ2-7, with D uncertain. The CDR3 sequence is 14 residues long. Germline V lookup: CDR1 SGHNT, CDR2 YENEEA. V gave up 5 bases and J gave up 3 bases, with 14 bases separating them. CDR3 nucleotides: TGTGCCAGCAGCCTTGAATTACCTAACTACGAGCAGTACTTC. It specifies CASSLELPNYEQYF.

The chain carries TRBV5-1 and TRBJ1-2, with no clear D. Between the trimmed V and J ends, which lost 2 bases and 4 bases, there was a span of 18 bases. The CDR3 contains 16 residues. From germline, CDR1 is SGHRS and CDR2 YFSETQ. In DNA form, the CDR3 reads TGCGCCAGCAGCTTTGGCAGGCAGGCAGAAAGCTATGGCTACACCTTC. Residues: CASSFGRQAESYGYTF. Looking up the rest from reference TRBV5-1 and TRBJ1-2 gives the full variable domain: KAGVTQTPRYLIKTRGQQVTLSCSPISGHRSVSWYQQTPGQGLQFLFEYFSETQRNKGNFPGRFSGRQFSNSRSEMNVSTLELGDSALYLCASSFGRQAESYGYTFGSGTRLTVV.

The chain carries TRBV7-9 and TRBJ2-7; D not certain. CDR1 is SEHNR, CDR2 FQNEAQ, per germline (reference sequence). The CDR3 consists of 14 residues. V was clipped by 5 bases and J by 3 bases, with 14 bases between them. The CDR3 region has the DNA TGTGCCAGCAGCCCCGCACTACTTTACTACGAGCAGTACTTC. Translation: CASSPALLYYEQYF.

This clone has more than one count but fewer than ten. This chain links TRBV7-9 with TRBJ2-5, with TRBD1 as a possible D gene (6 bases). This CDR3 comprises 14 residues. The germline V gene has CDR1 SEHNR and CDR2 FQNEAQ (reference sequence). Trimming cost V 4 bases and J 2 bases, with 11 bases left between them. DNA of the CDR3: TGTGCCAGCAGCTACTCGGACAGACAAGAGACCCAGTACTTC. It is translated as CASSYSDRQETQYF.

This chain uses TRBV4-1 with TRBJ2-7, with 8 positions matching TRBD1. Trimming at V came to 0 bases and at J to 4 bases, leaving 5 bases not matched to a gene. This CDR3 region has 15 residues. The germline V gene has CDR1 MGHRA and CDR2 YSYEKL. DNA of the CDR3: TGCGCCAGCAGCCAAGATCAGCAGGGGGCTTACGAGCAGTACTTC. This gives the protein CASSQDQQGAYEQYF.

The chain carries TRBV7-2 and TRBJ1-6; 11 nucleotides line up with TRBD1. V was pared by 6 bases and J by 7 bases, with 5 bases of the junction left unmatched. Germline CDR1 reads SGHTA; CDR2 reads FQGNSA. The CDR3 consists of 15 residues. CDR3 loop: CASRDRDRGNSPLHF. The CDR3 DNA is TGTGCCAGCAGGGATAGGGACAGGGGGAATTCACCCCTCCACTTT.

This clone was picked up a small number of times. CDR3 in DNA: TGTGCCAGCAGCTTGGGGACAGCCCCCCGGGGCTACACCTTC. Encoded protein: CASSLGTAPRGYTF. The chain is built from TRBV13 and TRBJ1-2; TRBD1 matches 7 bases. V was pared by 3 bases and J by 8 bases, with 9 bases of the junction left unmatched. This CDR3 has 14 amino acids. Germline loops: CDR1 PRHDT, CDR2 FYEKMQ (reference sequence).

This clone was counted between two and nine times. The rearrangement links TRBV6-6 to TRBJ1-4, with D tentatively TRBD1 (5 bases). Germline V gene lookup returns CDR1 MNHNY and CDR2 SVGAGI (reference sequence). Trimming removed 6 bases at V and 7 bases at J, with 18 bases between. The CDR3 has 15 residues. CDR3 sequence: CASSFREILSEKLFF. The CDR3 DNA follows: TGTGCCAGCAGCTTCAGGGAAATCCTTAGTGAAAAACTGTTTTTT.

There are a few counts of this clone. J is TRBJ1-1 and V is TRBV19; D unclear. The V end was cut by 3 bases, the J end by 0 bases, with 5 bases between. Per the germline V gene, CDR1 is LNHDA and CDR2 is SQIVND (reference sequence). This CDR3 is built from 13 residues. The CDR3 here is CASSIVVNTEAFF. CDR3 coding DNA: TGTGCCAGTAGTATTGTAGTGAACACTGAAGCTTTCTTT.

The genes are TRBV18 and TRBJ2-1, with D perhaps matching TRBD2 (6 bases). Trimming cost V 2 bases and J 8 bases, with 10 bases left between them. The CDR3 consists of 13 residues. Per the germline V gene, CDR1 is KGHSH and CDR2 is LQKENI. DNA of the CDR3: TGTGCCAGCTCACCAGGAGGGTTGGATGAGCAGTTCTTC. Translation: CASSPGGLDEQFF.